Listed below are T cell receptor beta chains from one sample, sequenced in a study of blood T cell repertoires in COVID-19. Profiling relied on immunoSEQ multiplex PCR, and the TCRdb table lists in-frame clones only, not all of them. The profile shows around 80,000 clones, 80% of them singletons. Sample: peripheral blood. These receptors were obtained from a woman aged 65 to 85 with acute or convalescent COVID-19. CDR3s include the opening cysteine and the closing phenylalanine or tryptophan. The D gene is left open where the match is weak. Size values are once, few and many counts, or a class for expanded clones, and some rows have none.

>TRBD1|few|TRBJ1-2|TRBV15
CATSRSGGRGYTF
TGTGCCACCAGCAGATCAGGGGGTCGCGGCTACACCTTC
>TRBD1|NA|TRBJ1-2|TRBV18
CASSQTGGDSRNYGYTF
TGTGCCAGCTCACAAACAGGGGGCGATTCACGTAACTATGGCTACACCTTC
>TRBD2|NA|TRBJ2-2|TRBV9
CASSVEGSGGLNTGELFF
TGTGCCAGCAGCGTAGAGGGTAGCGGGGGATTGAACACCGGGGAGCTGTTTTTT
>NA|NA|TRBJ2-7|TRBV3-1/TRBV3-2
CASSRDPRHSSYEQYF
TGTGCCAGCAGCCGCGACCCGAGGCATTCCTCCTACGAGCAGTACTTC
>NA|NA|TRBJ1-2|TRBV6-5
CASSPGVQGYTF
TGTGCCAGCAGTCCAGGGGTCCAAGGCTACACCTTC
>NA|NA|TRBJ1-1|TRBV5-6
CASSYRATEAFF
TGTGCCAGCAGCTACAGGGCGACTGAAGCTTTCTTT
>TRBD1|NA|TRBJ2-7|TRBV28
CASRGGPRYEQYF
TGTGCCAGCAGAGGGGGCCCCCGCTACGAGCAGTACTTC
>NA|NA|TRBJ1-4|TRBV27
CASSSSGASEEKLFF
TGTGCCAGCAGTTCTAGCGGGGCATCGGAAGAAAAACTGTTTTTT
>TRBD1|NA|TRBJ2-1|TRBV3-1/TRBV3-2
CASSTPGQGYNEQFF
TGTGCCAGCAGCACGCCGGGACAGGGATACAATGAGCAGTTCTTC
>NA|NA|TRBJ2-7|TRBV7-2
CASSLRLVSSSEQYF
TGTGCCAGCAGCTTAAGACTAGTTTCCTCCTCCGAGCAGTACTTC
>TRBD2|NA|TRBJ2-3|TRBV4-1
CASSQDRAGGADTQYF
TGCGCCAGCAGCCAAGATCGGGCGGGGGGTGCAGATACGCAGTATTTT
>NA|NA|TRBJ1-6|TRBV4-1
CASSQDWQNNSPLHF
TGCGCCAGCAGCCAAGACTGGCAGAATAATTCACCCCTCCACTTT
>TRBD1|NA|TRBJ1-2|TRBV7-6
CASSSKDRGLNYGYTF
TGTGCCAGCAGCTCCAAGGACAGGGGGCTTAACTATGGCTACACCTTC
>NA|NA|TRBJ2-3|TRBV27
CASSNTASGTDTQYF
TGTGCCAGCAGTAATACAGCCTCCGGCACAGATACGCAGTATTTT
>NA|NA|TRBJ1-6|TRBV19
CASSIARTEDNSPLHF
TGTGCCAGTAGTATAGCAAGGACAGAGGATAATTCACCCCTCCACTTT
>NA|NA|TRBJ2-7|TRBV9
CASSASGEGYEQYF
TGTGCCAGCAGCGCCTCAGGGGAGGGCTACGAGCAGTACTTC
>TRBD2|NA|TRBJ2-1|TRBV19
CASSARYLAAYNEQFF
TGTGCCAGTAGCGCTCGTTACCTAGCGGCCTACAATGAGCAGTTCTTC
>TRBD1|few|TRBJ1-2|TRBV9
CASSVDAQGAGYGYTF
TGTGCCAGCAGCGTAGACGCCCAGGGGGCGGGCTATGGCTACACCTTC
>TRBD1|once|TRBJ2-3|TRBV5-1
CASSLVNRGDTQYF
TGCGCCAGCAGCTTAGTGAACAGGGGGGATACGCAGTATTTT
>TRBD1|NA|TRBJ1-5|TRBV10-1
CATSFTEDRANQPQHF
TGCGCCACCTCGTTCACGGAGGACAGGGCGAATCAGCCCCAGCATTTT
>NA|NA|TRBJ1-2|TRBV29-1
CSVDPAGGLYGYTF
TGCAGCGTTGACCCCGCGGGGGGTCTCTATGGCTACACCTTC
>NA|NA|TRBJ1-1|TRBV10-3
CAISGQATEAFF
TGTGCCATCAGTGGTCAGGCCACTGAAGCTTTCTTT
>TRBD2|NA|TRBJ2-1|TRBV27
CASSLGGGPYNEQFF
TGTGCCAGCAGTTTAGGCGGGGGGCCTTACAATGAGCAGTTCTTC
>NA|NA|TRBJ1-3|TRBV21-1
CASSIGTGNVGNTIYF
TGTGCCAGCAGCATTGGGACAGGGAATGTGGGAAACACCATATATTTT
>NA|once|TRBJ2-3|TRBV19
CATRERRLTDTQYF
TGTGCCACTCGAGAGAGGAGGTTAACAGATACGCAGTATTTT
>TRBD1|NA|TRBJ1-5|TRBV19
CASSYRGPISNQPQHF
TGTGCCAGTAGTTACAGGGGGCCGATTAGCAATCAGCCCCAGCATTTT
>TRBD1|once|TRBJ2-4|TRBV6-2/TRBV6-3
CASSSGLGGTGGDRAKNIQYF
TGTGCCAGCAGTTCTGGTCTCGGGGGGACAGGGGGTGATAGAGCCAAAAACATTCAGTACTTC
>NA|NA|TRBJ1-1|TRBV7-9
CASSFDRRAFF
TGTGCCAGCAGCTTCGACAGGCGAGCTTTCTTT
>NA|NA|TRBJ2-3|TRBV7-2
CASRDIGATDTQYF
TGTGCCAGCAGGGATATAGGGGCCACAGATACGCAGTATTTT
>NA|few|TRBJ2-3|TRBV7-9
CASSLVATVSTDTQYF
TGTGCCAGCAGCTTAGTCGCGACAGTTAGCACAGATACGCAGTATTTT
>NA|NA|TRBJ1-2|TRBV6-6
CASSYLRGSDYGYTF
TGTGCCAGCAGTTACCTCAGAGGGTCGGACTATGGCTACACCTTC
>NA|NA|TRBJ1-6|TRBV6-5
CASSWGVGDRNSPLHF
TGTGCCAGCAGTTGGGGGGTGGGGGATAGAAATTCACCCCTCCACTTT
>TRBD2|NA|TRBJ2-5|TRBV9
CASSGRGEDHETQYF
TGTGCCAGCAGCGGGCGGGGGGAGGATCACGAGACCCAGTACTTC
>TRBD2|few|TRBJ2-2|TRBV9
CASSQGRDTGELFF
TGTGCCAGCAGCCAAGGGAGGGACACCGGGGAGCTGTTTTTT
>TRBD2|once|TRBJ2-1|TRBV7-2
CASSDSGGTRYNEQFF
TGTGCCAGCAGCGACAGCGGGGGCACTCGGTACAATGAGCAGTTCTTC
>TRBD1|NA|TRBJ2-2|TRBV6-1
CASREQGAHNGGELFF
TGTGCCAGCAGAGAACAGGGGGCGCATAATGGCGGGGAGCTGTTTTTT
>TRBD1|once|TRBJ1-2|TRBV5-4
CASSQDRGGDGYTF
TGTGCCAGCAGTCAGGACAGGGGAGGGGATGGCTACACCTTC
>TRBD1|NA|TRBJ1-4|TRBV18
CASSPLQGVEKLFF
TGTGCCAGCTCACCTCTTCAGGGGGTGGAAAAACTGTTTTTT
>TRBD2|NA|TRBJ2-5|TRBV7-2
CASSFGLALGETQYF
TGTGCCAGCAGCTTCGGACTAGCTTTGGGGGAGACCCAGTACTTC
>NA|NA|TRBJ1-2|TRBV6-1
CASSDLGGKNYGYTF
TGTGCCAGCAGTGACCTCGGGGGTAAAAACTATGGCTACACCTTC
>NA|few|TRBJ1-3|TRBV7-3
CASSLTSGFGNTIYF
TGTGCCAGCAGCTTAACGTCAGGGTTTGGAAACACCATATATTTT
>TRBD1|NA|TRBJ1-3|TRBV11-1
CASTWGQGTSGNTIYF
TGTGCCAGCACCTGGGGACAGGGGACGTCTGGAAACACCATATATTTT
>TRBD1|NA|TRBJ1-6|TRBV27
CASRFTGGRSPLHF
TGTGCCAGCAGATTTACAGGGGGCCGGTCACCCCTCCACTTT
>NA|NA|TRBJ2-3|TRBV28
CASSLSVQEFEDTQYF
TGTGCCAGCAGTTTATCGGTACAGGAATTTGAAGATACGCAGTATTTT
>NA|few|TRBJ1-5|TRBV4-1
CASSQEGWAANQPQHF
TGCGCCAGCAGCCAAGAGGGTTGGGCAGCTAATCAGCCCCAGCATTTT
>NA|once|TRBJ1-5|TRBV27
CASSWDIGQPQHF
TGTGCCAGCAGTTGGGACATCGGGCAGCCCCAGCATTTT
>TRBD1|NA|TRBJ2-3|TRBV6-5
CASSYGTGGGDTQYF
TGTGCCAGCAGTTACGGGACAGGGGGAGGAGATACGCAGTATTTT
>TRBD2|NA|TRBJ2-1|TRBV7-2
CASSIGLAGGNNEQFF
TGTGCCAGCAGCATAGGACTAGCGGGGGGCAACAATGAGCAGTTCTTC
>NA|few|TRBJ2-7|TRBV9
CASSVGKGSYEQYF
TGTGCCAGCAGCGTAGGGAAAGGGAGCTACGAGCAGTACTTC